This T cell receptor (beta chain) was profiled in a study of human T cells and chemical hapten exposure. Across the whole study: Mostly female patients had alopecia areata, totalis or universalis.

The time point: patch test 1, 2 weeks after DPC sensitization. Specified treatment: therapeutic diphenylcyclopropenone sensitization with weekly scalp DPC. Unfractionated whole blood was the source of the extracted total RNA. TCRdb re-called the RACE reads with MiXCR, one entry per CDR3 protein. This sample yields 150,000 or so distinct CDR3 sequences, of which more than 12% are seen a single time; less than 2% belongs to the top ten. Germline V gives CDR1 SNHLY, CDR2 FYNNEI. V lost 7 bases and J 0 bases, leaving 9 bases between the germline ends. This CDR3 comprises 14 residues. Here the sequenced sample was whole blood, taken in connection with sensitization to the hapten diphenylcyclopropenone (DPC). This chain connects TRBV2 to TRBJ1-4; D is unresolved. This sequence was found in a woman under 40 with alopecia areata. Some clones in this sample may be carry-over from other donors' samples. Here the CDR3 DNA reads TGTGCCAGCACCCTACAACCAACTAATGAAAAACTGTTTTTT. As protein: CASTLQPTNEKLFF.